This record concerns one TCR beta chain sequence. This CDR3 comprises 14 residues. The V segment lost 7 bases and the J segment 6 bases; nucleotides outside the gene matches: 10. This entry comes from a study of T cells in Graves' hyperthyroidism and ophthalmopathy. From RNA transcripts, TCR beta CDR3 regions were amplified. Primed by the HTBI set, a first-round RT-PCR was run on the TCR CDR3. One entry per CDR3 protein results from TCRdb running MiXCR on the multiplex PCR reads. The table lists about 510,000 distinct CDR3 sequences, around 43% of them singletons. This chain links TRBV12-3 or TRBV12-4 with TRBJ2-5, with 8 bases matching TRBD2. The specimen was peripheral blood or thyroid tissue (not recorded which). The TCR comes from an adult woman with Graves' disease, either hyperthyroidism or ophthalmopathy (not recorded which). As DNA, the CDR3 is TGTGCCAGCACTCCGGGAGGGGGAGGGCAGACCCAGTACTTC. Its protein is CASTPGGGGQTQYF.